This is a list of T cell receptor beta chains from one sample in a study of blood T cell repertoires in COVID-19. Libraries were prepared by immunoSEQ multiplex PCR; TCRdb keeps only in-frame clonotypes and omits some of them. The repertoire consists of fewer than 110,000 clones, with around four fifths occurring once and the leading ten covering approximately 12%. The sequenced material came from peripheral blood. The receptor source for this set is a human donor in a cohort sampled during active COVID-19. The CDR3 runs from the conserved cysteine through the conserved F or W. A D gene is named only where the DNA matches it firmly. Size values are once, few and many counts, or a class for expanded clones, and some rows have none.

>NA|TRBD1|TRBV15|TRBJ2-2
TGTGCCACCAGCCCAACAGGGGACACCGGGGAGCTGTTTTTT
CATSPTGDTGELFF
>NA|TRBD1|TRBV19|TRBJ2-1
TGTGCCAGTAGTGACCGGGACAGGGTTTACAATGAGCAGTTCTTC
CASSDRDRVYNEQFF
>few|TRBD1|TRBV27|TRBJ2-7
TGTGCCAGCCGTAGCCTGACAGGGGGCGGGTACGAGCAGTACTTC
CASRSLTGGGYEQYF
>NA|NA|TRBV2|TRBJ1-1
TGTGCCAGCAGTGGAGACCGGGTGGTCGACGCTTTCTTT
CASSGDRVVDAFF
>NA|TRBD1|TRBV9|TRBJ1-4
TGTGCCAGCAGCCCACAGGGGCGCAGTGGTGAAAAACTGTTTTTT
CASSPQGRSGEKLFF
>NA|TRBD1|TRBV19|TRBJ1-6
TGTGCCAGTAGTATCACAGGGGGCAATAATTCACCCCTCCACTTT
CASSITGGNNSPLHF
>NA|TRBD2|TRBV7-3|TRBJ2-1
TGTGCCAGCAGCTTACTAGCGGGGGAAGTTAGTGAGCAGTTCTTC
CASSLLAGEVSEQFF
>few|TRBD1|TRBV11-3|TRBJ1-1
TGTGCCAGCAGCCTATCGGGACAGAAGGCTTTCTTT
CASSLSGQKAFF
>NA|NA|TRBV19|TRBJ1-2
TGTGCCAGTAGGGAGAGTTACTATGGCTACACCTTC
CASRESYYGYTF
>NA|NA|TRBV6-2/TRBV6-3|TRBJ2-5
TGTGCCAGCAGTGAGCCTTTATCAGGGTTGCTAGTGACCCAGTACTTC
CASSEPLSGLLVTQYF
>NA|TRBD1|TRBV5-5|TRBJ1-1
TGTGCCAGCAGCGCCCTGGGGGACAGCTATGAAGCTTTCTTT
CASSALGDSYEAFF
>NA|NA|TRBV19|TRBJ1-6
TGTGCCAGTAGTACAGGGAGGAATTCACCCCTCCACTTT
CASSTGRNSPLHF
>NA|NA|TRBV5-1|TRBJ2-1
TGCGCCAGCAGCCCGGGCGGGTCCTACAATGAGCAGTTCTTC
CASSPGGSYNEQFF
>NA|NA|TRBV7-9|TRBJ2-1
TGTGCCAGCAGCCACCGGATAAGGAAGGGGAATGAGCAGTTCTTC
CASSHRIRKGNEQFF
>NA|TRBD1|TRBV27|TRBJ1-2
TGTGCCAGCAGTCCTTGGGACAGGGGGCACGGTGGCTACACCTTC
CASSPWDRGHGGYTF
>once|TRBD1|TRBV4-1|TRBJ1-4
TGCGCCAGCAGCCAAGGTCTCCGACAGGGGTATGAAAAACTGTTTTTT
CASSQGLRQGYEKLFF
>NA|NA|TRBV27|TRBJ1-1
TGTGCCAGCAGGTCTACAGGGTTGGCTTTCTTT
CASRSTGLAFF
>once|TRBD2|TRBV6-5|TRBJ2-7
TGTGCCAGCAGTCCCGCCGGGGGGGATTACGAGCAGTACTTC
CASSPAGGDYEQYF
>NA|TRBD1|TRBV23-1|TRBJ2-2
TGCGCCAGCGGCGACAGGGAATGGCCCGGGGAGCTGTTTTTT
CASGDREWPGELFF
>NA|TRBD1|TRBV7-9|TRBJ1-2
TGTGCCAGCAGCCCCGGGACAGGGGCGTGGGGCTACACCTTC
CASSPGTGAWGYTF
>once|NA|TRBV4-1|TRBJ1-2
TGCGCCAGCAGCCAAGAAAGCCTCGGAGGTAGCTCTGGCTACACCTTC
CASSQESLGGSSGYTF
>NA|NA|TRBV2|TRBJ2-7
TGTGCCAGCAGTGCCGACGAGCAGTACTTC
CASSADEQYF
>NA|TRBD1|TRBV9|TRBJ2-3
TGTGCCAGCAGCGCCGCCGGGACAGCCAGGACAGATACGCAGTATTTT
CASSAAGTARTDTQYF
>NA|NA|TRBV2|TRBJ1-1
TGTGCCAGCGTTACAGGGCCGAACACTGAAGCTTTCTTT
CASVTGPNTEAFF
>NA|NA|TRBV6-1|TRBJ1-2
TGTGCCAGCAGTGACCGGGGGGATAACTATGGCTACACCTTC
CASSDRGDNYGYTF
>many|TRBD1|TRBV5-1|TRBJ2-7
TGCGCCAGCAGCTCGACCCCCGGGACAGTCTACGAGCAGTACTTC
CASSSTPGTVYEQYF
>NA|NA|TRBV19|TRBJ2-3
TGTGCCAGTGTGGAGGGTGGGAGCACAGATACGCAGTATTTT
CASVEGGSTDTQYF
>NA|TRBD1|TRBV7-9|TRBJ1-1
TGTGCCAGCAGCGACGGGACAGGGAACACTGAAGCTTTCTTT
CASSDGTGNTEAFF
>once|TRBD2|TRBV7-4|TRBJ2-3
TGTGCCAGCCGACTAGCGGGGGGCGGCACAGATACGCAGTATTTT
CASRLAGGGTDTQYF
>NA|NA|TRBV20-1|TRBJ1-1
TGCAGTGCTAGTGAACGGGGGAAGTCCACTGAAGCTTTCTTT
CSASERGKSTEAFF
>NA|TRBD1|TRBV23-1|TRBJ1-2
TGCGCCAGCAGTCAATATCGGCGGACAGGGGAAGGCTACACCTTC
CASSQYRRTGEGYTF
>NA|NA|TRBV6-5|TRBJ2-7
TGTGCCAGCAGGCAGGGTATCTCCTACGAGCAGTACTTC
CASRQGISYEQYF
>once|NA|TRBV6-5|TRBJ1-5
TGTGCCACCTCAGAGGGCGCTAGCAATCAGCCCCAGCATTTT
CATSEGASNQPQHF
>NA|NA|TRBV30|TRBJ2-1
TGTGCCTGGAGGAGTAGCAAGAGCTCCTACAATGAGCAGTTCTTC
CAWRSSKSSYNEQFF
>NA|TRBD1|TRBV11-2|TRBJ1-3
TGTGCCAGCAGACTACAGGGGGACTCTGGAAACACCATATATTTT
CASRLQGDSGNTIYF
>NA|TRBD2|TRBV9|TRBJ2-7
TGTGCCAGCAGCGGGCTAATAGCGGGGGTTAACGAGCAGTACTTC
CASSGLIAGVNEQYF
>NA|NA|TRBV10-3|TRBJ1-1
TGTGCCATCAGTGAGTCGTACGGGAACACTGAAGCTTTCTTT
CAISESYGNTEAFF
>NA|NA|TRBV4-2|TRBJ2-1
TGTGCCAGCAGCCAAGTGGGGCGGGGGCCGGAGGGTGAGCAGTTCTTC
CASSQVGRGPEGEQFF
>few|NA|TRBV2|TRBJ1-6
TGTGCCAGCAACCAGCGGGACAATACGTCACCCCTCCACTTT
CASNQRDNTSPLHF
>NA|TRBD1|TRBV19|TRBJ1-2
TGTGCCAGTAGTACTTCGACAGGGGAGGCTGGTGGCTACACCTTC
CASSTSTGEAGGYTF
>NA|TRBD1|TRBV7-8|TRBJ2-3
TGTGCCAGCAGCTTGAGGACAGGGGTAACAGATACGCAGTATTTT
CASSLRTGVTDTQYF
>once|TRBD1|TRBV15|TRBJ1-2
TGTGCCACCAGCAGAGGGGGACAGGGGGCGGTGAGTGGCTACACCTTC
CATSRGGQGAVSGYTF
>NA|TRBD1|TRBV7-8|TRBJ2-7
TGTGCCAGCAGCTGGGGACAGGGGGTAGGGGAGCAGTACTTC
CASSWGQGVGEQYF
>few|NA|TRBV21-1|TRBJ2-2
TGTGCCAGCAGCAAAAGCCCAGGTGCGAACACCGGGGAGCTGTTTTTT
CASSKSPGANTGELFF
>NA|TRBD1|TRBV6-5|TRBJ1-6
TGTGCCAGCAGAGAGGGGGCTTTGTATAATTCACCCCTCCACTTT
CASREGALYNSPLHF